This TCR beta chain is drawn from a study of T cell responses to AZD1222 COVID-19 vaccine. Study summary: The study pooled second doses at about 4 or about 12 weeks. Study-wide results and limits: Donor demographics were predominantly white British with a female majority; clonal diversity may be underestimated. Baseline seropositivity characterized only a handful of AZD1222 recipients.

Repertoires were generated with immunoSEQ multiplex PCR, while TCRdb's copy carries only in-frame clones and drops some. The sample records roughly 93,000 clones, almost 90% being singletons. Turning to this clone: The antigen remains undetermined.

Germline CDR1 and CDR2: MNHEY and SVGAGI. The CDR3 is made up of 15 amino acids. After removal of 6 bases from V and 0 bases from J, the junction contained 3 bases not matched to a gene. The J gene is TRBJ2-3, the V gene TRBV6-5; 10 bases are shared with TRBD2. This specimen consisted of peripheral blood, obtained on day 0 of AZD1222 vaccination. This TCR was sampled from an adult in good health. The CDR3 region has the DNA TGTGCCAGCAGGGGACTAGCGCCTAGCACAGATACGCAGTATTTT. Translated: CASRGLAPSTDTQYF.